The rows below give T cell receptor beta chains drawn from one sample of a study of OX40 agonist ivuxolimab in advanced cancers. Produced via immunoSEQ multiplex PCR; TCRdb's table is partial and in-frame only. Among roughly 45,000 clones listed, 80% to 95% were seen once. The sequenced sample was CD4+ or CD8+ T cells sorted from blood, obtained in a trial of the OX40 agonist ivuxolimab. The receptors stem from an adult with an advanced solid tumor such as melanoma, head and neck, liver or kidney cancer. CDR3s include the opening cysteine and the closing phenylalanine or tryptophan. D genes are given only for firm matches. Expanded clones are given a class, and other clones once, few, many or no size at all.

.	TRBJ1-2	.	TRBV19	CASSPDSANYGYTF	TGTGCCAGTAGTCCCGACAGCGCTAACTATGGCTACACCTTC
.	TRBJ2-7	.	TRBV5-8	CASSLGRGDEQYF	TGTGCCAGCAGCTTGGGGCGGGGCGACGAGCAGTACTTC
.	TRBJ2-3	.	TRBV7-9	CASSRLMGDTQYF	TGTGCCAGCAGCCGCTTAATGGGGGATACGCAGTATTTT
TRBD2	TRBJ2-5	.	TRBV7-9	CASSPRTSGARETQYF	TGTGCCAGCAGCCCGAGGACTAGCGGGGCTCGAGAGACCCAGTACTTC
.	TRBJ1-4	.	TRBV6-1	CASSERGEKLFF	TGTGCCAGCAGTGAGAGGGGTGAAAAACTGTTTTTT
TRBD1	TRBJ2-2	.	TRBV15	CATSLRDSYTGELFF	TGTGCCACCAGCCTCCGGGACAGCTACACCGGGGAGCTGTTTTTT
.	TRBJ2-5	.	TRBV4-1	CASSQDRETQYF	TGCGCCAGCAGCCAAGATCGCGAGACCCAGTACTTC
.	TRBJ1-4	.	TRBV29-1	CSVESDGPNEKLFF	TGCAGCGTTGAATCTGATGGACCAAATGAAAAACTGTTTTTT
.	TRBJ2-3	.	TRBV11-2	CASSFTADTQYF	TGTGCCAGCAGCTTCACAGCAGATACGCAGTATTTT
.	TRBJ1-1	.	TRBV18	CASEGGRVVNTEAFF	TGTGCCAGCGAGGGGGGTCGGGTTGTGAACACTGAAGCTTTCTTT
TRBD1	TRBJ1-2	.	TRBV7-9	CASSLVKKDRAGGYTF	TGTGCCAGCAGCTTAGTGAAAAAGGACAGGGCGGGTGGCTACACCTTC
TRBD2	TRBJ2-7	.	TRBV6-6	CASSPGLAGSHYEQYF	TGTGCCAGCAGTCCGGGACTAGCGGGGTCGCACTACGAGCAGTACTTC
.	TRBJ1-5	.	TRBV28	CASSWVGSSNQPQHF	TGTGCCAGCAGTTGGGTCGGGTCCTCCAATCAGCCCCAGCATTTT
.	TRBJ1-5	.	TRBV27	CASRTAGYNQPQHF	TGTGCCAGCCGAACGGCGGGATATAATCAGCCCCAGCATTTT
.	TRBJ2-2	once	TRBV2	CASSYTGELFF	TGTGCCAGCAGTTACACCGGGGAGCTGTTTTTT
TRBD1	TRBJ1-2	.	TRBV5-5	CASSLGTGGGYGYTF	TGTGCCAGCAGCTTGGGGACAGGGGGTGGTTATGGCTACACCTTC
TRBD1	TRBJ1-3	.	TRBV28	CASSPRTGGISSGNTIYF	TGTGCCAGCAGTCCAAGGACAGGAGGTATTTCCTCTGGAAACACCATATATTTT
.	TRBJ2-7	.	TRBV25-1	CASSEGQVYEQYF	TGTGCCAGCAGTGAGGGCCAGGTCTACGAGCAGTACTTC
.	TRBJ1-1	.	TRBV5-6	CASSCDLLNTEAFF	TGTGCCAGCAGCTGTGACTTATTGAACACTGAAGCTTTCTTT
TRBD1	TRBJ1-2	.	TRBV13	CASSSGDRGQETNYGYTF	TGTGCCAGCAGCTCTGGGGACAGGGGGCAGGAGACTAACTATGGCTACACCTTC
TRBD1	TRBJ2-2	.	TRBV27	CASSLVQGARGELFF	TGTGCCAGCAGTTTAGTGCAGGGGGCGAGGGGGGAGCTGTTTTTT
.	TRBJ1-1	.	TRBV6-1	CASSDWGGAFF	TGTGCCAGCAGTGATTGGGGGGGTGCTTTCTTT
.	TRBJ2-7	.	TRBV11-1	CASSQRASYEQYF	TGTGCCAGCAGCCAGAGGGCCTCCTACGAGCAGTACTTC
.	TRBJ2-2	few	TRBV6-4	CASSDKPGTGELFF	TGTGCCAGCAGTGACAAACCGGGCACCGGGGAGCTGTTTTTT
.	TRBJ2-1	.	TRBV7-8	CASSLGGDEQFF	TGTGCCAGCAGCTTGGGTGGAGATGAGCAGTTCTTC
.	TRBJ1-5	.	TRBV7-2	CASSPLTRGSNQPQHF	TGTGCCAGCAGCCCCCTAACGAGGGGGAGCAATCAGCCCCAGCATTTT
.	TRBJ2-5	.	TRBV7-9	CASSGGAETQYF	TGTGCCAGCAGCGGGGGTGCCGAGACCCAGTACTTC
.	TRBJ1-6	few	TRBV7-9	CASTPGVREVGSPLHF	TGTGCCAGCACCCCCGGGGTACGGGAAGTAGGTTCACCCCTCCACTTT
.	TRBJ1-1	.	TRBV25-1	CASSERWDEAFF	TGTGCCAGCAGTGAAAGGTGGGATGAAGCTTTCTTT
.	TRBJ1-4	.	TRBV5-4	CASSLVLGAPTTNEKLFF	TGTGCCAGCAGCTTGGTACTCGGGGCCCCTACAACTAATGAAAAACTGTTTTTT
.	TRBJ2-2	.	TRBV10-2	CASSELGEANTGELFF	TGCGCCAGCAGTGAGTTGGGGGAAGCGAACACCGGGGAGCTGTTTTTT
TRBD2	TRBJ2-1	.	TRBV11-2	CASSLGTSGGFWDEQFF	TGTGCCAGCAGCTTAGGTACTAGCGGGGGTTTTTGGGATGAGCAGTTCTTC
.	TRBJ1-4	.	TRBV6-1	CASRTGYWYEKLFF	TGTGCCAGCAGAACAGGGTATTGGTATGAAAAACTGTTTTTT
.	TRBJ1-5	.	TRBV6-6	CASSLRDNQPQHF	TGTGCCAGCAGCCTTCGGGACAATCAGCCCCAGCATTTT
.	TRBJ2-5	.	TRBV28	CASSFRAAMYQETQYF	TGTGCCAGCAGTTTTAGGGCAGCGATGTACCAAGAGACCCAGTACTTC
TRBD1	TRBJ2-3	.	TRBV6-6	CASRSRGLADTQYF	TGTGCCAGCAGATCCAGGGGGCTGGCAGATACGCAGTATTTT
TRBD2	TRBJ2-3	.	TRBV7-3	CASSPGTSVADTQYF	TGTGCCAGCAGTCCCGGGACTAGTGTTGCAGATACGCAGTATTTT
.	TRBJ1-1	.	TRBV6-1	CASSEPPRKAFF	TGTGCCAGCAGTGAGCCCCCACGAAAAGCTTTCTTT
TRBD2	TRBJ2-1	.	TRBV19	CASTRLAGGNEQFF	TGTGCCAGTACGCGGCTAGCGGGGGGTAATGAGCAGTTCTTC
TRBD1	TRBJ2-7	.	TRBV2	CASSDRGFYEQYF	TGTGCCAGCAGTGACAGGGGGTTCTACGAGCAGTACTTC
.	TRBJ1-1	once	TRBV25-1	CASSEVVNTEAFF	TGTGCCAGCAGTGAAGTTGTGAACACTGAAGCTTTCTTT
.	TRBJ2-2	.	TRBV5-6	CASSLKVGELFF	TGTGCCAGCAGCTTGAAAGTCGGGGAGCTGTTTTTT
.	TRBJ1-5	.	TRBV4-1	CASALAGGLNGNQPQHF	TGCGCCAGCGCACTGGCCGGGGGTCTAAACGGCAATCAGCCCCAGCATTTT
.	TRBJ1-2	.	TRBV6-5	CASSSGKVDYGYTF	TGTGCCAGCAGTTCCGGGAAGGTCGACTATGGCTACACCTTC
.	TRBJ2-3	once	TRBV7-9	CASSSGGVNTDTQYF	TGTGCCAGCAGCTCTGGGGGCGTAAACACAGATACGCAGTATTTT
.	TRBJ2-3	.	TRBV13	CASSLAGAAGDTQYF	TGTGCCAGCAGCTTAGCGGGGGCCGCCGGGGATACGCAGTATTTT
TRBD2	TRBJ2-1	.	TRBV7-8	CASSLEGGGRDEQFF	TGTGCCAGCAGCTTAGAAGGAGGAGGGAGGGATGAGCAGTTCTTC
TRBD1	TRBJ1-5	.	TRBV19	CASSGGTVSNQPQHF	TGTGCCAGTAGCGGAGGGACAGTTAGCAATCAGCCCCAGCATTTT
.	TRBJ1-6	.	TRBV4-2	CASSPARGNSPLHF	TGTGCCAGCAGCCCCGCGAGAGGAAATTCACCCCTCCACTTT